The text below deals with one T cell receptor (beta chain). Every patient had mismatch repair deficiency by PCR or immunohistochemistry. The sample originates from a study of PD-1 blockade in mismatch repair-deficient tumors. The CDR3 length is 14 residues. V lost 2 bases and J 1 base, leaving 7 bases between the germline ends. Germline V gives CDR1 SGHDT, CDR2 YYEEEE. TCRdb keeps only in-frame clones here, not all; method: immunoSEQ multiplex PCR. The table lists some 120,000 clones, roughly 90% of them singletons. The sequences come from peripheral blood, collected approximately 72 weeks after starting pembrolizumab. The sequence derives from an adult with mismatch repair-deficient cancer. The chain carries TRBV5-6 and TRBJ1-5; D is ambiguous. This chain's CDR3 is CASSFGTSNQPQHF. The DNA for the CDR3 is TGTGCCAGCAGCTTCGGCACGAGCAATCAGCCCCAGCATTTT.